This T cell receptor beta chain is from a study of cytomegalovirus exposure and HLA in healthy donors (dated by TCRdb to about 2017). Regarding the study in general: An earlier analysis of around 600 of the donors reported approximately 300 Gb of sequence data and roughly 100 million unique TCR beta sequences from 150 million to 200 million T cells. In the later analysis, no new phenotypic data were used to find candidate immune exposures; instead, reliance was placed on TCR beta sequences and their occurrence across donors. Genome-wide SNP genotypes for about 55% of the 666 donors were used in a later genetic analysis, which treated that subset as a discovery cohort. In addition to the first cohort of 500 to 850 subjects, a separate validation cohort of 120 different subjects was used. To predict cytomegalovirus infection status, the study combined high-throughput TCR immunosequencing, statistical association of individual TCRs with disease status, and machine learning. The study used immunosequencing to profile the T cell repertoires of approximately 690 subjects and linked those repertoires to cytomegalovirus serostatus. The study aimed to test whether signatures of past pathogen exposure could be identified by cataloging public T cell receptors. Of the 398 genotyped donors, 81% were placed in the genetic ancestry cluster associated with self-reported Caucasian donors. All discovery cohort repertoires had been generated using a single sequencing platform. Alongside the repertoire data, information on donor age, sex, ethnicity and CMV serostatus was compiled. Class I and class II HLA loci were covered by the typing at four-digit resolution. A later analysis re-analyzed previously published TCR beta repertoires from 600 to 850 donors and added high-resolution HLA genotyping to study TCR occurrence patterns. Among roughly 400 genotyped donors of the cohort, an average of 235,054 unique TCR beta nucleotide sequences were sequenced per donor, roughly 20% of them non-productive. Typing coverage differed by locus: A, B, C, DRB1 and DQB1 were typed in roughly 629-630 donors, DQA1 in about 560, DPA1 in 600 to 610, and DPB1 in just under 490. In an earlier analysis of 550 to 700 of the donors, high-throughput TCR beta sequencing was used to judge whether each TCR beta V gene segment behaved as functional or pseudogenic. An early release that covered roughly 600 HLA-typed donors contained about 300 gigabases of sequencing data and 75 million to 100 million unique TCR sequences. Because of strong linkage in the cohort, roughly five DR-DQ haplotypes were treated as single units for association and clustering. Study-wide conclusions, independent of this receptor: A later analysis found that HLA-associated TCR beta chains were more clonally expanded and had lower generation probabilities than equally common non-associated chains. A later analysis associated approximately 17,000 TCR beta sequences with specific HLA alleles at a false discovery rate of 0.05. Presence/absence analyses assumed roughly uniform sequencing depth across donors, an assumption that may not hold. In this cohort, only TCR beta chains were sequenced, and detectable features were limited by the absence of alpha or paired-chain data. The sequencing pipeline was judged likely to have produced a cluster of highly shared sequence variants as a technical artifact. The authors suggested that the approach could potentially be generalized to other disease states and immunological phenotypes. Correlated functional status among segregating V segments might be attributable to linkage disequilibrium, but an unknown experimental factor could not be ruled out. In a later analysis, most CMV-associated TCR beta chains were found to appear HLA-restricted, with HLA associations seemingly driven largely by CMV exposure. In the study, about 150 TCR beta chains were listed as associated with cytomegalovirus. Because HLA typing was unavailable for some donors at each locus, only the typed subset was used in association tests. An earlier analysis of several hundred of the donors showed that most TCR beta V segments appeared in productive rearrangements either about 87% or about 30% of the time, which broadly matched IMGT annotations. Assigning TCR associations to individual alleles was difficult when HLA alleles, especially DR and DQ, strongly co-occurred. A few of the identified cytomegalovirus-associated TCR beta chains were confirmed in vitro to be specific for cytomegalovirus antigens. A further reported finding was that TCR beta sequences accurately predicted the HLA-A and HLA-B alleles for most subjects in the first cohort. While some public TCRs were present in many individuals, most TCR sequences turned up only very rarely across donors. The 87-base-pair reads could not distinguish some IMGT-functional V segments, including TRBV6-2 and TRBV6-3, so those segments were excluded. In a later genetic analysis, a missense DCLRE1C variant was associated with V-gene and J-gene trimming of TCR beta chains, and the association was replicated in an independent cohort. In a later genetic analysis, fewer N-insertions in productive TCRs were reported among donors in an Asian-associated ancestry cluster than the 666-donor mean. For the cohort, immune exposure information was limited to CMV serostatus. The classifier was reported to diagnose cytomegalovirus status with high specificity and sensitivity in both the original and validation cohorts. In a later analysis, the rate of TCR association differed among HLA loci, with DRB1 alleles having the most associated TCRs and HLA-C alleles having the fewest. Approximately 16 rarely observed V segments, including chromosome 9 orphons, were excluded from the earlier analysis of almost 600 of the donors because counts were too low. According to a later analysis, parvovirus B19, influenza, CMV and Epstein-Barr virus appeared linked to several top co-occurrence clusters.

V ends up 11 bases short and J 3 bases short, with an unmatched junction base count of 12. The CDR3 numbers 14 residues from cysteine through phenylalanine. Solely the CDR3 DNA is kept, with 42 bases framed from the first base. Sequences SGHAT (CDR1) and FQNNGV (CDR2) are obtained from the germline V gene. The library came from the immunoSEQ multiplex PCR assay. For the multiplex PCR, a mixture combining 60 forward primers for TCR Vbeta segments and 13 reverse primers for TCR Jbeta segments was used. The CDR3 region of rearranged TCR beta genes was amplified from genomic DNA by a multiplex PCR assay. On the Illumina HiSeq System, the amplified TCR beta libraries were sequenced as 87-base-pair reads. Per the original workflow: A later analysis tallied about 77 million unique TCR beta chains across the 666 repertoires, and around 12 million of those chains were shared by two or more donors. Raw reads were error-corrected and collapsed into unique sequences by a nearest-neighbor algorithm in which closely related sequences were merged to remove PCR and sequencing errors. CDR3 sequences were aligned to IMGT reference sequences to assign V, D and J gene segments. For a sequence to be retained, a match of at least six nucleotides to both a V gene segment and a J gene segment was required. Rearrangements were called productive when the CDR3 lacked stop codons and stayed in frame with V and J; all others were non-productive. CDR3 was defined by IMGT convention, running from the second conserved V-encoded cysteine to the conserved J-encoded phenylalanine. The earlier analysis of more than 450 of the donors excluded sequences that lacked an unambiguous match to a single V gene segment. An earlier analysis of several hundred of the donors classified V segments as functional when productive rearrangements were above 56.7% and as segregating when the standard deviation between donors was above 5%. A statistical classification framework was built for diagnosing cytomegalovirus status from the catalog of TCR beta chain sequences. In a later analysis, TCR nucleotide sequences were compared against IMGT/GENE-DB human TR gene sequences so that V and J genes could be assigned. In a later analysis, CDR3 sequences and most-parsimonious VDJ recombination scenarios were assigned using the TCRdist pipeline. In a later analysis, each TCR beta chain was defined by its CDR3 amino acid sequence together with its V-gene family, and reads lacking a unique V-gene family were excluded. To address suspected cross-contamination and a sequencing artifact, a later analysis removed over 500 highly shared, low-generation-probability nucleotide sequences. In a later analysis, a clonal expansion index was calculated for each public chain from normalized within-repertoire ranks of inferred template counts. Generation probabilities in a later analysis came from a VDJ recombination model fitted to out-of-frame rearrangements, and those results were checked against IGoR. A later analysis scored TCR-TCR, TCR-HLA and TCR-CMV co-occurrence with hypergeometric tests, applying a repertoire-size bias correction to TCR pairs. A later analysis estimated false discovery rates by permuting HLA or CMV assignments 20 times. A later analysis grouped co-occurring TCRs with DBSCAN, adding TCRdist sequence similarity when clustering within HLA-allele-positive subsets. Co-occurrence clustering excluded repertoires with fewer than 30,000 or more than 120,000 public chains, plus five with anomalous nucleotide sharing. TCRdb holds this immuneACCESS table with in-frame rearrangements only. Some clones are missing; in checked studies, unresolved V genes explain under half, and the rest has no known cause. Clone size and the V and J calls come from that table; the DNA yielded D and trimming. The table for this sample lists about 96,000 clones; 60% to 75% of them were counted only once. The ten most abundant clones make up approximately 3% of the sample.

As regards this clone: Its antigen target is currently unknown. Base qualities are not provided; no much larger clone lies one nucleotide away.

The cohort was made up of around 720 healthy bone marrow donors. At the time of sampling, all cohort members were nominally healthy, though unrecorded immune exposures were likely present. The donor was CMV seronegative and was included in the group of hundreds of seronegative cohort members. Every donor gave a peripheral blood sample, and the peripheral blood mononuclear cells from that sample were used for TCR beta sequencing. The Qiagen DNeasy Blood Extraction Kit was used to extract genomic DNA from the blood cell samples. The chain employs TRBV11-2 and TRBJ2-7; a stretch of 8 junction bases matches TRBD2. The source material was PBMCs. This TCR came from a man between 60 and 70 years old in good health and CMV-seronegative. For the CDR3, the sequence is CAGFGGGRYYEQYF. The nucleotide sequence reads TGTGCCGGATTCGGGGGGGGTAGATACTACGAGCAGTACTTC.